The sequence of this TCR beta chain was determined in a study of response to subunit inactivated influenza vaccine. A single record per CDR3 protein comes from TCRdb applying MiXCR to the RT-PCR reads. The data contain fewer than 600,000 distinct CDR3 sequences, around 7.7% of them singletons. The germline V gene encodes CDR1 DFQATT and CDR2 SNEGSKA (reference sequence). This CDR3 region has 16 residues. The V and J ends lost 3 bases and 4 bases, in that order; junction bases with no gene match: 13. Sample: PBMCs from blood, taken roughly 24 months after vaccination. This TCR derives from a man in his fifties or sixties who received an inactivated influenza vaccine. This chain connects TRBV20-1 to TRBJ2-3; 7 nucleotides align to TRBD2. The CDR3 DNA follows: TGCAGTGCTAGTGGAGCGGGAACTAGTTATTCAGATACGCAGTATTTT. Translation gives CSASGAGTSYSDTQYF.